The clone carrying this T cell receptor (beta chain) was detected only a few times. Its antigen remains unknown. CDR3 length equals 15 residues. Germline loops: CDR1 SGHAT, CDR2 FQNNGV. Trimming took 4 bases from V and 9 from J; bases not matched to a gene: 11. This sample stems from a study of response to subunit inactivated influenza vaccine. Study-wide results and caveats: With each seasonal influenza vaccination, the authors suggested, few new T cells are recruited.

Using its own MiXCR run on the RT-PCR reads, TCRdb lists one record per CDR3 protein. The data hold about 530,000 distinct CDR3 sequences, with roughly 13% observed a single time. The source is a man aged 50-60 years who received an inactivated influenza vaccine. The chain carries TRBV11-2 and TRBJ2-1, with 8 nucleotides matching TRBD1. The sample consisted of PBMCs from blood, taken 40 to 50 days after vaccination. In nucleotides, the CDR3 is TGTGCCAGCAGCTCGAGTCGGACAGGGTGGGGTGAGCAGTTCTTC. Protein sequence: CASSSSRTGWGEQFF. Complete variable domain (other parts from reference TRBV11-2 and TRBJ2-1): EAGVAQSPRYKIIEKRQSVAFWCNPISGHATLYWYQQILGQGPKLLIQFQNNGVVDDSQLPKDRFSAERLKGVDSTLKIQPAKLEDSAVYLCASSSSRTGWGEQFFGPGTRLTVL.